The present entry profiles one T cell receptor beta chain with its context. This clonotype was found many times. Its antigen specificity is not known. Per-nucleotide qualities are absent, and no much larger clonotype sits a single base away. Every patient had bone marrow sampled at the time of active disease. Isolation of bone marrow mononuclear cells was performed by Ficoll-Hypaque density gradient centrifugation. Myeloma plasma cells were removed and CD138-negative cells were collected by negative selection after labeling with CD138 magnetic microbeads on a MACS separator. Purity of the isolated cells was checked by flow cytometry on an Attune NxT using CD138 antibodies. Total RNA was extracted with TRIzol reagent and quantified with a NanoDrop spectrophotometer. For each patient, the CD138-negative bone marrow sample underwent paired RNA-seq and IR-seq. This entry comes from a study of read filtering for tumor transcriptome and immune sequencing (dated by TCRdb to 2020 to 2021). General notes on the study: The cohort was composed of roughly 18 male and roughly 13 female patients, with a mean age of 65.9 years and an age range of roughly 40 to 90. Under revised international staging, fewer than ten patients fell into R-ISS I, some 15 into R-ISS II and roughly 7 into R-ISS III. After DNase treatment, whole-transcriptome libraries were prepared with the TruSeq RNA Access Library Prep Kit. Per sample, about 4.05 to 11 million TCR-region mapped reads were obtained with IR-seq, compared with only roughly 85 to 1273 with RNA-seq. TCR repertoires obtained by targeted immune repertoire sequencing and by bulk whole-transcriptome sequencing performed on the same bone marrow samples were compared. One main goal was a read-filtering strategy for immune repertoire data, in particular deciding whether clonotypes backed by only one read should be removed. Overall study results and their limits: The sorted CD138-negative fraction was not purified T cells but a mixed bone marrow immune population. The correlation between IR-seq and RNA-seq shared clonotype proportions rose when single-read clonotypes were removed. Single-read clonotypes made up roughly 82% of clonotypes but about 3.5% of total reads in IR-seq, and about three quarters of clonotypes and approximately 42% of reads in RNA-seq. IR-seq captured clonotypes at much higher depth and more reliably than RNA-seq, and smaller IR-seq throughput sufficed to identify most shared clonotypes.

TCR libraries were built from approximately 0.4 ug RNA with the Immunoverse kit, using molecular barcoded adaptors covering alpha/delta and beta/gamma chains. TCR library preparation was performed with the same RNA that was used for transcriptome sequencing. An Illumina HiSeq 4000 with 2 x 150 cycles was used to sequence the TCR libraries. Per the source publication's procedure: TCR reads were aligned to human V, D, J and C references and assembled into CDR3 clonotypes with MiXCR, including quality filtering and error correction. Clonotype counts and gene usage diversity were analyzed with the tcR package in R. For inspection of raw mapping reads, RNA-seq reads were mapped by STAR aligner version 2.5.3a onto GRCh37 of the human genome. To test the effect of sequencing depth on detected clonotypes, IR-seq fastq files were randomly downsampled using Seqtk 1.3. TCRdb itself trimmed the public reads at Q25 with fastp, ran MiXCR and retained productive beta chains. Every entry covers one CDR3 protein and lists the most common genes and DNA from its rows. Clone size and V and J calls follow TCRdb, not the original study. This sample has roughly 90,000 distinct CDR3 sequences in its table, and 9% to 15% of those were observed once. 14% to 15% of the sample is held by the ten biggest clonotypes.

The CDR3 holds 18 amino acids from the cysteine to the phenylalanine. This entry keeps only the CDR3 DNA: 54 bases, framed from base 1. Taken from the germline V gene (reference sequence), the CDR1 and CDR2 loops are SGHNT and YYREEE. The germline ends are 27 bases apart after V is trimmed by 4 bases and J by 5 bases. Here the chain combines TRBV5-4 and TRBJ2-5; the D gene is perhaps TRBD2, from 7 matching bases. The sample comprised a population of CD138-negative cells sorted from bone marrow. The cell subset or site label on this specimen signifies: bone marrow mononuclear cells depleted of CD138+ plasma/myeloma cells by negative magnetic selection. The TCR was taken from a donor aged 40 or older with multiple myeloma. CDR3 sequence: CASSHSGAQRDLRETQYF. The DNA sequence follows: TGTGCCAGCAGCCATTCAGGGGCGCAGCGGGACCTCAGGGAGACCCAGTACTTC.